Each of the 7 T cell receptor beta chains below was sequenced from the same sample in a study of OX40 agonist ivuxolimab in advanced cancers. The method was immunoSEQ multiplex PCR; TCRdb's version includes in-frame clones alone and lacks a portion of them. The profile shows fewer than 70,000 clones, about 86% of them singletons. This material consisted of CD4+ or CD8+ T cells sorted from blood, taken in a trial of the OX40 agonist ivuxolimab. These receptors all stem from an adult with an advanced solid tumor such as melanoma, head and neck, liver or kidney cancer.

V gene TRBV19 combines with J gene TRBJ1-5; a possible D gene is TRBD1 (6 bases). CDR1 and CDR2 from the germline V gene are LNHDA and SQIVND (reference sequence). Trimming removed 8 bases at V and 4 bases at J, with 15 bases between. This CDR3 contains 14 residues. The CDR3 region is CASGGTGMNQPQHF. The CDR3 region has the DNA TGTGCCAGTGGGGGTACAGGGATGAATCAGCCCCAGCATTTT.

The V gene is TRBV28, the J gene TRBJ1-5, with D possibly being TRBD1 (6 bases). This CDR3 has 15 amino acids. Germline V CDR1 and CDR2: MDHEN, SYDVKM. V lost 3 bases to trimming and J lost 2 bases, with 11 bases between them. The DNA for the CDR3 is TGTGCCAGCAGTTTCCGGGGGGCCGGCAATCAGCCCCAGCATTTT. Protein sequence: CASSFRGAGNQPQHF.

This rearrangement joins TRBV5-3 to TRBJ2-4; D possibly matches TRBD1 or TRBD2 (6 bases each). TRBV5-3 is classed as an ORF, of uncertain function. The CDR3 has 9 amino acids. CDR3 coding DNA: TGTGCGGAGGGGGTCATTCAGTACTTC. Its protein product is CAEGVIQYF.

J is TRBJ2-3 and V is TRBV7-2; D is tentatively TRBD1 or TRBD2 (6 bases each). V lost 10 bases and J 3 bases, leaving 20 bases between the germline ends. Germline V CDR1 and CDR2: SGHTA, FQGNSA. The CDR3 has 15 residues. As DNA, the CDR3 is TGTGCCACTCGTACTGAACAGGGACTGACAGATACGCAGTATTTT. This translates into CATRTEQGLTDTQYF.

The J gene is TRBJ2-4, the V gene TRBV11-2, with D perhaps given as TRBD1 or TRBD2 (5 bases each). The CDR3 consists of 15 residues. V lost 5 bases and J lost 5, with 16 bases in between. Germline loops: CDR1 SGHAT, CDR2 FQNNGV. This CDR3 is CASSPHRGNENIQYF. The CDR3 nucleotides are TGTGCCAGCAGCCCCCATCGGGGCAACGAAAACATTCAGTACTTC. Drawing the rest from reference TRBV11-2 and TRBJ2-4, the complete variable domain is EAGVAQSPRYKIIEKRQSVAFWCNPISGHATLYWYQQILGQGPKLLIQFQNNGVVDDSQLPKDRFSAERLKGVDSTLKIQPAKLEDSAVYLCASSPHRGNENIQYFGAGTRLSVL.

J is TRBJ1-1 and V is TRBV7-8, with D possibly TRBD1 on 5 matching bases. This CDR3 is built from 14 residues. Germline V gives CDR1 SGHVS, CDR2 FQNEAQ. Trimming left V 5 bases short and J 1 base short, with 11 bases between. The chain's CDR3 is CASSRGVSNTEAFF. The CDR3 DNA reads TGTGCCAGCAGCCGGGGGGTCTCGAACACTGAAGCTTTCTTT.

This clone was detected only a few times. The chain uses TRBV5-6 and TRBJ1-5; TRBD1 is a possible D gene (6 bases). The germline V and J ends were trimmed by 0 bases and 3 bases, with 7 bases remaining between them. CDR3 length equals 14 residues. The germline V gene encodes CDR1 SGHDT and CDR2 YYEEEE. In DNA, the CDR3 is TGTGCCAGCAGCTTGGCAGGGGTCAATCAGCCCCAGCATTTT. Its protein is CASSLAGVNQPQHF.